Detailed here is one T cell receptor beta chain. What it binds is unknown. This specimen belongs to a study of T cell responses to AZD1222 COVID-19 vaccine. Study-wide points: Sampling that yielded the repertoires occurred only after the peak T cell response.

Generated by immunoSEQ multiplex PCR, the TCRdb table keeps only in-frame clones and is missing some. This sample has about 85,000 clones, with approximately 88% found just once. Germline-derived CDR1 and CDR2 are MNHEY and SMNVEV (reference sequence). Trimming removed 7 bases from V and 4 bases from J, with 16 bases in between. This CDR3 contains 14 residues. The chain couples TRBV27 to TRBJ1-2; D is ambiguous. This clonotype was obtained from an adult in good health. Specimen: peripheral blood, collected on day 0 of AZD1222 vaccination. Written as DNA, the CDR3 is TGTGCCAGCACCGCGTTGCCTGGCGGCTATGGCTACACCTTC. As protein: CASTALPGGYGYTF.